These 23 T cell receptor beta chains were all obtained from the same sample, sequenced in a study of response to subunit inactivated influenza vaccine. TCRdb called the RT-PCR reads again in MiXCR, with one record for every CDR3 protein. The data hold over 450,000 distinct CDR3 sequences, with over 10% observed a single time. The sample consisted of PBMCs from blood, taken roughly 6 weeks after vaccination. These receptors were obtained from a man between 50 and 59 years old who received an inactivated influenza vaccine.

The gene calls are TRBV3-1 and TRBJ2-3; 11 bases align to TRBD2. Trimming removed 3 bases from V and 8 bases from J; junction bases left unmatched: 7. The CDR3 loop spans 15 amino acids. Germline V gene data show CDR1 as LGHDT and CDR2 as YNNKEL (reference sequence). The CDR3 loop reads CASSQEPTSGATQYF. The CDR3 DNA is TGTGCCAGCAGCCAGGAACCGACTAGCGGGGCTACGCAGTATTTT.

Only a few counts were recorded for this clonotype. The rearrangement joins TRBV29-1 to TRBJ2-3, with D perhaps being TRBD1 or TRBD2 (7 bases each). Germline loops: CDR1 SQVTM, CDR2 ANQGSEA. V was clipped by 5 bases and J by 4 bases, with 19 bases between them. The CDR3 covers 15 residues. For the CDR3, the DNA is TGCAGCGTTTTTCCCCAGGGGGGGCTCGCAGATACGCAGTATTTT. Its protein is CSVFPQGGLADTQYF.

Ten or more counts support this clonotype. The chain recombines TRBV6-1 with TRBJ2-5, with TRBD2 matching over 8 bases. The CDR3 runs to 16 residues. The V segment lost 6 bases and the J segment 7 bases; nucleotides outside the gene matches: 16. The germline gives CDR1 MNHNS, CDR2 SASEGT. CDR3: CASSPVNAGGVGTQYF. The CDR3 DNA sequence: TGTGCCAGCAGCCCCGTAAATGCGGGAGGAGTGGGGACCCAGTACTTC.

Ten or more counts support this clonotype. The chain carries TRBV28 and TRBJ2-3, with 15 bases that match TRBD2. Germline trimming cut 6 bases from V and 0 bases from J; bases unmatched to any gene: 4. Germline V gene sequence: CDR1 MDHEN, CDR2 SYDVKM. There are 17 residues in the CDR3. CDR3 DNA: TGTGCCAGCAGGGGGACTAGCGGGAGGTTTAGCACAGATACGCAGTATTTT. This encodes CASRGTSGRFSTDTQYF.

The chain links TRBV24-1 to TRBJ2-7, with D perhaps being TRBD1 or TRBD2 (6 bases each). The CDR3 covers 14 residues. V was shortened by 3 bases and J by 7 bases, with 15 bases between the two germline ends. Germline loops: CDR1 KGHDR, CDR2 SFDVKD. The CDR3 spells CATSDAGHPGEQYF. CDR3 nucleotide sequence: TGTGCCACCAGTGATGCGGGACACCCGGGGGAGCAGTACTTC.

This clonotype came up a few times. J is TRBJ2-3 and V is TRBV7-9, with D perhaps TRBD1 or TRBD2 (6 bases each). The V end was cut by 5 bases, the J end by 2 bases, with 11 bases between. The CDR3 loop spans 14 amino acids. Germline CDR1 SEHNR, CDR2 FQNEAQ (reference sequence). In DNA, the CDR3 is TGTGCCAGCAGCCCCGGGGGCGTCACAGATACGCAGTATTTT. Residues: CASSPGGVTDTQYF.

This chain joins TRBV9 and TRBJ2-3, with 9 bases identical to TRBD1. The CDR3 extends over 16 amino acids. Unmatched junction bases numbered 7, after V lost 3 bases and J lost 2 bases. Germline CDR1 is SGDLS and CDR2 is YYNGEE. The CDR3 protein is CASSALQGAFTDTQYF. The DNA of the CDR3 is TGTGCCAGCAGCGCTTTACAGGGGGCCTTCACAGATACGCAGTATTTT.

V gene TRBV7-3 combines with J gene TRBJ2-1, with 11 bases matching TRBD1. The CDR3 sequence is 16 residues long. The V gene's germline CDR1 is SGHTA and CDR2 FQGTGA. After removal of 2 bases from V and 6 bases from J, the junction contained 6 bases not matched to a gene. In DNA, the CDR3 is TGTGCCAGCAGCTTAGGGCCGGGGACAGGGGGCAATGAGCAGTTCTTC. Translating gives CASSLGPGTGGNEQFF.

This clonotype turned up a few times. The rearrangement links TRBV6-1 to TRBJ1-5, with 7 positions matching TRBD1. CDR1 is MNHNS and CDR2 is SASEGT in the germline V gene. The junction had 9 bases not matched to a gene; V was cut back by 4 bases and J by 0 bases. The CDR3 is 17 residues long. The CDR3 coding sequence is TGTGCCAGCAGTGTGGAGACAGGGTGGAATAGCAATCAGCCCCAGCATTTT. Its protein is CASSVETGWNSNQPQHF.

There are a few counts of this clonotype. The CDR3 nucleotides are TGCGCCAGCAGCTTGGTTTGGAGCTCCTATAATTCACCCCTCCACTTT. Translated: CASSLVWSSYNSPLHF. The chain combines TRBV5-1 with TRBJ1-6; D gene ambiguous. Germline values: CDR1 SGHRS, CDR2 YFSETQ. V was trimmed by 0 bases and J by 0 bases, leaving 7 bases between them. The CDR3 covers 16 residues.

This sequence joins TRBV7-9 and TRBJ2-1; 8 nucleotides agree with TRBD2. The CDR3 has 16 amino acids. Germline values: CDR1 SEHNR, CDR2 FQNEAQ (reference sequence). J gave up 7 bases and V 4 bases, and 12 bases lay outside the gene matches. As DNA, the CDR3 is TGTGCCAGCAGCTCACCACCGGGACTAGGATCTAATGAGCAGTTCTTC. Protein sequence: CASSSPPGLGSNEQFF.

The J gene is TRBJ2-2, the V gene TRBV15; TRBD2 might be the D (5 bases). The length of the CDR3 is 15 residues. Per the germline V gene, CDR1 is LNHNV and CDR2 is YYDKDF (reference sequence). The germline V and J ends were trimmed by 6 bases and 2 bases, with 13 bases remaining between them. CDR3 sequence reads: CATRNGLGNTGELFF. CDR3 bases: TGTGCCACCAGAAACGGACTGGGAAACACCGGGGAGCTGTTTTTT.

The chain carries TRBV7-2 and TRBJ1-1; TRBD1 is a possible D gene (5 bases). CDR3 length: 15 amino acids. V lost 4 bases, J lost 6 bases, and 18 bases lay in between. Germline CDR1 SGHTA, CDR2 FQGNSA. This CDR3 reads CASSSIPNQGAEAFF. The CDR3 DNA is TGTGCCAGCAGCTCTATCCCCAACCAGGGAGCTGAAGCTTTCTTT.

J is TRBJ1-2 and V is TRBV27, with D uncertain. Trimming removed 6 bases from V and 8 bases from J, with 16 bases in between. Germline V gene lookup returns CDR1 MNHEY and CDR2 SMNVEV (reference sequence). This CDR3 comprises 13 residues. For the CDR3, the DNA is TGTGCCAGCAGCCTTCGAATTGCCGGCGGCTACACCTTC. Residues: CASSLRIAGGYTF.

The CDR3 DNA is TGCGCCAGCAGCCAGCAAGCGGGGACCACAGATACGCAGTATTTT. Amino acids: CASSQQAGTTDTQYF. This sequence joins TRBV4-1 and TRBJ2-3; 7 nucleotides match TRBD2. Germline values: CDR1 MGHRA, CDR2 YSYEKL. Losses at the gene ends were 3 bases for V and 2 bases for J; bases not matched to a gene: 5. The CDR3 consists of 15 residues.

The chain is built from TRBV20-1 and TRBJ2-7; 8 bases align to TRBD1. V lost 5 bases and J lost 5; bases outside the gene matches: 8. Germline CDR1 reads DFQATT; CDR2 reads SNEGSKA (reference sequence). CDR3 size: 13 residues. This CDR3 is CSASDRALDEQYF. CDR3 DNA: TGCAGTGCTTCGGACAGGGCGCTCGACGAGCAGTACTTC.

This clonotype was picked up many times. The chain employs TRBV5-6 and TRBJ2-7; unclear D gene. CDR1 and CDR2 (germline): SGHDT, YYEEEE. The CDR3 totals 12 residues. V was shortened by 4 bases and J by 5 bases, with 10 bases between the two germline ends. As DNA, the CDR3 is TGTGCCAGCAGCGGTGGGGTAAACGAGCAGTACTTC. Protein: CASSGGVNEQYF.

This clonotype was observed a handful of times. The chain carries TRBV5-6 and TRBJ2-1, with 9 bases lining up with TRBD2. Germline loops: CDR1 SGHDT, CDR2 YYEEEE. This CDR3 spans 15 amino acids. V trimming: 4 bases; J trimming: 2 bases; junction bases outside the gene matches: 4. The CDR3: CASSQGLAPYNEQFF. In DNA form, the CDR3 reads TGTGCCAGCAGCCAGGGACTAGCCCCCTACAATGAGCAGTTCTTC.

This clonotype was counted a few times. The V gene is TRBV24-1, the J gene TRBJ2-3; TRBD1 matches 11 bases. Germline assignment: CDR1 KGHDR and CDR2 SFDVKD. The V and J ends lost 4 bases and 2 bases, in that order; junction bases with no gene match: 13. The CDR3 is 19 amino acids. CDR3 DNA sequence: TGTGCCACCAGTGACGCGGGGGGGGACAGGGGGACATACACAGATACGCAGTATTTT. As protein: CATSDAGGDRGTYTDTQYF.

This clonotype has a handful of counts. This chain uses TRBV10-3 with TRBJ2-2; 8 nucleotides line up with TRBD2. Unmatched junction bases numbered 8, after V lost 0 bases and J lost 8 bases. CDR3 length: 16 residues. Germline CDR1 ENHRY, CDR2 SYGVKD. In DNA, the CDR3 is TGTGCCATCAGTGAGTCGTACGGCGGGAGGCCAGGGGAGCTGTTTTTT. Its translation: CAISESYGGRPGELFF.

This chain joins TRBV20-1 and TRBJ2-7, with D perhaps matching TRBD1 or TRBD2 (7 bases each). The CDR3 runs to 13 residues. The V end was cut by 2 bases, the J end by 4 bases, with 12 bases between. Germline lookup yields CDR1 DFQATT and CDR2 SNEGSKA (reference sequence). DNA for the CDR3: TGCAGTGCTAGAAGTCAGGGGGGGTACGAGCAGTACTTC. This codes for CSARSQGGYEQYF.

This clonotype occurred many times. Compared with germline, one end of the junction differs, possibly owing to a read error. The rearrangement uses TRBV5-1 and TRBJ1-4, with TRBD1 matching 10 bases. This CDR3 is built from 15 residues. CDR1 SGHRS and CDR2 YFSETQ come from the germline V gene. The CDR3 sequence is CASRGQGTAKEKLFF. As DNA, the CDR3 is TGCGCCAGCAGGGGACAGGGGACCGCTAAAGAAAAACTGTTTTTT. Full variable domain (rest looked up from reference TRBV5-1 and TRBJ1-4): KAGVTQTPRYLIKTRGQQVTLSCSPISGHRSVSWYQQTPGQGLQFLFEYFSETQRNKGNFPGRFSGRQFSNSRSEMNVSTLELGDSALYLCASRGQGTAKEKLFFGSGTQLSVL.

This clonotype was seen ten or more times. CDR3 sequence: CASSLLNRGLYEQYF. The CDR3, as DNA: TGTGCCAGCAGCCTACTGAACAGGGGACTCTACGAGCAGTACTTC. This chain uses TRBV5-6 with TRBJ2-7; TRBD1 is a possible D gene (7 bases). This CDR3 region has 15 residues. CDR1 is SGHDT and CDR2 is YYEEEE in the germline V gene. V lost 4 bases, J lost 3 bases, and 17 bases lay in between. Together with reference TRBV5-6 and TRBJ2-7, the CDR3 gives the full variable domain: DAGVTQSPTHLIKTRGQQVTLRCSPKSGHDTVSWYQQALGQGPQFIFQYYEEEERQRGNFPDRFSGHQFPNYSSELNVNALLLGDSALYLCASSLLNRGLYEQYFGPGTRLTVT.